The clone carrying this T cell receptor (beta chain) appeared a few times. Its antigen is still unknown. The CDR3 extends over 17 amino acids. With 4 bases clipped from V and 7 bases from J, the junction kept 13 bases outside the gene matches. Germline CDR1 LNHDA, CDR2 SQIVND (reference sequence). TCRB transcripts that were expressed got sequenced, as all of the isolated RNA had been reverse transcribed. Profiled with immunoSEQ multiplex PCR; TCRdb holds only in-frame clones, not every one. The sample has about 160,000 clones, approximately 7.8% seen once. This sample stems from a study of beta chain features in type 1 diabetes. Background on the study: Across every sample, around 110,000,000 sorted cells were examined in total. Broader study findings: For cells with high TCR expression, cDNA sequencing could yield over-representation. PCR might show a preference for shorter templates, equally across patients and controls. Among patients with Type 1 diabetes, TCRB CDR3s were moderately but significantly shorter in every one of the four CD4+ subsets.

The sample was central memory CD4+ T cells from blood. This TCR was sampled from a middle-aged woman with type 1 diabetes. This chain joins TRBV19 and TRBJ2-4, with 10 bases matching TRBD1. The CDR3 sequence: CASSSQGQGGGWNIQYF. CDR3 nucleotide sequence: TGTGCCAGTAGTAGCCAAGGACAGGGGGGGGGTTGGAACATTCAGTACTTC.